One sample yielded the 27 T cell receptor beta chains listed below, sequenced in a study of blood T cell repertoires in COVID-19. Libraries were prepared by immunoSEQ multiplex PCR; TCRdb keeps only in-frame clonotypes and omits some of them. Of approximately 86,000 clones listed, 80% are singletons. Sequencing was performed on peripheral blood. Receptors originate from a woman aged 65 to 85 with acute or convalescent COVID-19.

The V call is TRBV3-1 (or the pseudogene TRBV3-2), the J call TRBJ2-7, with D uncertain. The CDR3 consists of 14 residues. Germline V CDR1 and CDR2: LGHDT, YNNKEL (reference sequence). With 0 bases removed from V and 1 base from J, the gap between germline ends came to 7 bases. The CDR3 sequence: CASSQDIVSYEQYF. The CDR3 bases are TGTGCCAGCAGCCAAGATATCGTATCCTACGAGCAGTACTTC.

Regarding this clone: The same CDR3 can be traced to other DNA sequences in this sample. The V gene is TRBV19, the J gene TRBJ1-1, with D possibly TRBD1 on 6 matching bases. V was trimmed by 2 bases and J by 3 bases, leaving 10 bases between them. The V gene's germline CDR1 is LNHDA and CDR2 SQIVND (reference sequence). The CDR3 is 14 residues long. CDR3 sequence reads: CASSIWGLDTEAFF. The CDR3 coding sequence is TGTGCCAGTAGTATATGGGGGCTTGACACTGAAGCTTTCTTT.

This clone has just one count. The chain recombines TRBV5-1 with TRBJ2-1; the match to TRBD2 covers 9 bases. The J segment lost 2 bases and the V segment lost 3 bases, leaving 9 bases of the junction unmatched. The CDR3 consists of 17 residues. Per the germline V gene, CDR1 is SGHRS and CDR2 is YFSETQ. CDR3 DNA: TGCGCCAGCAGCTCCTCAGAAGCTAGCGGGACCTACAATGAGCAGTTCTTC. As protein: CASSSSEASGTYNEQFF.

The CDR3 DNA reads TGTGCCAGCAGCCCGGGACTAGCGAGTTACAATGAGCAGTTCTTC. It is translated as CASSPGLASYNEQFF. V usage is TRBV28 and J usage is TRBJ2-1; TRBD2 matches at 10 bases. Germline V gene lookup returns CDR1 MDHEN and CDR2 SYDVKM. V lost 6 bases to trimming and J lost 4 bases; unmatched junction nucleotides: 6. This CDR3 has 15 amino acids. The full variable domain, in which reference TRBV28 and TRBJ2-1 provide the parts outside the CDR3, is DVKVTQSSRYLVKRTGEKVFLECVQDMDHENMFWYRQDPGLGLRLIYFSYDVKMKEKGDIPEGYSVSREKKERFSLILESASTNQTSMYLCASSPGLASYNEQFFGPGTRLTVL.

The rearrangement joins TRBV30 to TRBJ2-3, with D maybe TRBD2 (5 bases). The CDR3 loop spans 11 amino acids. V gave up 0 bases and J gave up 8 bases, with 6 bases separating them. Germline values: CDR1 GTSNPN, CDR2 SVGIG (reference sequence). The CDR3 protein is CAWSVLGTQYF. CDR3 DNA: TGTGCCTGGAGTGTACTAGGTACGCAGTATTTT.

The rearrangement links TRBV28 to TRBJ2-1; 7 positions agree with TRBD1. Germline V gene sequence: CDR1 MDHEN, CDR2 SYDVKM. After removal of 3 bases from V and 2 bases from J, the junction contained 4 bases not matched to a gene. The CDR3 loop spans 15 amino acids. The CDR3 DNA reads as TGTGCCAGCAGTTTTTGGCAGGGGGCCTACAATGAGCAGTTCTTC. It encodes CASSFWQGAYNEQFF.

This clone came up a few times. The CDR3 sequence: CASSQVGLRQETQYF. CDR3 DNA sequence: TGCGCCAGCAGCCAAGTGGGACTCCGTCAAGAGACCCAGTACTTC. The chain recombines TRBV4-1 with TRBJ2-5; TRBD2 is a possible D gene (6 bases). The germline V and J ends were trimmed by 1 base and 2 bases, with 11 bases remaining between them. This CDR3 spans 15 amino acids. CDR1 and CDR2 (germline): MGHRA, YSYEKL.

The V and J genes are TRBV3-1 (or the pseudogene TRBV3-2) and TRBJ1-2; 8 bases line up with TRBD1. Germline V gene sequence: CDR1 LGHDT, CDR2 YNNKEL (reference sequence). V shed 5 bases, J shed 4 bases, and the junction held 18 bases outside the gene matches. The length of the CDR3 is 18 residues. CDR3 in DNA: TGTGCCAGCAGCTACAAGATAAGAAGGACAGGGACATCCTATGGCTACACCTTC. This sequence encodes CASSYKIRRTGTSYGYTF.

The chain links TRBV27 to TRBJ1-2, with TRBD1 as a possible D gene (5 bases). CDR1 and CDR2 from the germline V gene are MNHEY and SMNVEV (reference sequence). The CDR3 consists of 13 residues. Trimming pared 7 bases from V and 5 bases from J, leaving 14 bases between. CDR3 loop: CASKSRQSYGYTF. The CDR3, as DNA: TGTGCCAGCAAATCCAGACAGTCGTATGGCTACACCTTC.

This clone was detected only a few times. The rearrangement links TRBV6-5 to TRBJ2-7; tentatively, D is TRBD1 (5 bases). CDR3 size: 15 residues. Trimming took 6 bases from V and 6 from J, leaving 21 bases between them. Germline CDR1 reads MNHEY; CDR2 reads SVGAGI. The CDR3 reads CASRTRAPSQLEQYF. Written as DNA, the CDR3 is TGTGCCAGCAGAACCAGGGCCCCCTCACAGCTCGAGCAGTACTTC.

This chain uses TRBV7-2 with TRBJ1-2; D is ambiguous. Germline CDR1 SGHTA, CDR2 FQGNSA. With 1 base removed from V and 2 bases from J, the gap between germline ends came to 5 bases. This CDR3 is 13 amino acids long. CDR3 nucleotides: TGTGCCAGCAGCTTAGGCGGCAACTATGGCTACACCTTC. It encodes CASSLGGNYGYTF.

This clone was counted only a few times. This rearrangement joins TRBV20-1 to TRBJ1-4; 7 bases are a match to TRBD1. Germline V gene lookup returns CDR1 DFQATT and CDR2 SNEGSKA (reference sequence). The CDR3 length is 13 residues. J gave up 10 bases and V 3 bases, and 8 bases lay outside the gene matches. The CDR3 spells CSASRQGSRKLFF. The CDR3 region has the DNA TGCAGTGCTAGTAGACAGGGATCTCGAAAACTGTTTTTT.

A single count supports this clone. The CDR3 nucleotides read TGTGCCAGCAGCCAAGCCCCGGAGGCTGGCAATCAGCCCCAGCATTTT. It is translated as CASSQAPEAGNQPQHF. V usage is TRBV3-1 (or the pseudogene TRBV3-2) and J usage is TRBJ1-5; D remains unclear. This CDR3 has 16 amino acids. Germline CDR1 and CDR2: LGHDT and YNNKEL (reference sequence). Trimming took 1 base from V and 2 from J, leaving 12 bases between them.

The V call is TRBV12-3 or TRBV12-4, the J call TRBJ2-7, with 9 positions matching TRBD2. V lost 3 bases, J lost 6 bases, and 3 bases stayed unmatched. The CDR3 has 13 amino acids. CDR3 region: CASSFLAGSEQYF. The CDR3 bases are TGTGCCAGCAGTTTTCTAGCGGGAAGCGAGCAGTACTTC.

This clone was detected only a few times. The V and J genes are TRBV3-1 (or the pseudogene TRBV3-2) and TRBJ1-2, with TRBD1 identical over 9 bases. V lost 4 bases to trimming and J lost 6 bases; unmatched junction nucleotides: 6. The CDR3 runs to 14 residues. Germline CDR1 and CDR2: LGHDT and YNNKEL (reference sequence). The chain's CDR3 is CASSLGQGSHGYTF. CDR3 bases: TGTGCCAGCAGCCTCGGACAGGGGAGCCATGGCTACACCTTC.

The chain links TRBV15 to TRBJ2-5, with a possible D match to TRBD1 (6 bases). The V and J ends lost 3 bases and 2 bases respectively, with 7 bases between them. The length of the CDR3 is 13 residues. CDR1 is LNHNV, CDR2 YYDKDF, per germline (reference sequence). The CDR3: CATSRDRQETQYF. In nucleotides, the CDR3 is TGTGCCACCAGCAGGGACAGACAAGAGACCCAGTACTTC.

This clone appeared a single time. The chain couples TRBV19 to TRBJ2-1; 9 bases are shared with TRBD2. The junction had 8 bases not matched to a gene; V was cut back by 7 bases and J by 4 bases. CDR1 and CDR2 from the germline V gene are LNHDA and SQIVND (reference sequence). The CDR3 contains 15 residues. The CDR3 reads CASKGLAGLYNEQFF. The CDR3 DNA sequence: TGTGCCAGTAAAGGGCTAGCGGGGTTATACAATGAGCAGTTCTTC. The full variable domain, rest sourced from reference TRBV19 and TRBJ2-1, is DGGITQSPKYLFRKEGQNVTLSCEQNLNHDAMYWYRQDPGQGLRLIYYSQIVNDFQKGDIAEGYSVSREKKESFPLTVTSAQKNPTAFYLCASKGLAGLYNEQFFGPGTRLTVL.

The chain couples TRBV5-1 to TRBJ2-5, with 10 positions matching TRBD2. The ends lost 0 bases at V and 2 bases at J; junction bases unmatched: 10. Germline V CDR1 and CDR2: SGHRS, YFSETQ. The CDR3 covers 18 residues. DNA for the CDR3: TGCGCCAGCAGCTTGGCGGGACTAGCGCCCCCCCAACAAGAGACCCAGTACTTC. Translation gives CASSLAGLAPPQQETQYF.

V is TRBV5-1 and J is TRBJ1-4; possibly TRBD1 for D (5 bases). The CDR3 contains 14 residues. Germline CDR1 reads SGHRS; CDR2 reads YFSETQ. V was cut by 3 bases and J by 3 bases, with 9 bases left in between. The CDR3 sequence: CASSYDSSNEKLFF. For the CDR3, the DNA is TGCGCCAGCAGCTACGACAGTTCTAATGAAAAACTGTTTTTT.

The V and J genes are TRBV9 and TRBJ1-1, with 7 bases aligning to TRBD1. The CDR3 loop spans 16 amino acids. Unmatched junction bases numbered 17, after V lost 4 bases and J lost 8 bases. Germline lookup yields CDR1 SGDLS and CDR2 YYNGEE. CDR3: CASSPHLTGAGIEAFF. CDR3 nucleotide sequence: TGTGCCAGCAGCCCTCATCTCACAGGGGCAGGCATAGAAGCTTTCTTT. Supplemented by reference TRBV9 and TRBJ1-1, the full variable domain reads DSGVTQTPKHLITATGQRVTLRCSPRSGDLSVYWYQQSLDQGLQFLIQYYNGEERAKGNILERFSAQQFPDLHSELNLSSLELGDSALYFCASSPHLTGAGIEAFFGQGTRLTVV.

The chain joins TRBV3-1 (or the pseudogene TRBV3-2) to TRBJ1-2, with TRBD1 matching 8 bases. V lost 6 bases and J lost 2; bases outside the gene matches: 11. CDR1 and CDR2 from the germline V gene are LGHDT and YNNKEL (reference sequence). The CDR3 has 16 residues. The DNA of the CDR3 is TGTGCCAGCAGTCGGACAGGGAATGTTGCGAACTATGGCTACACCTTC. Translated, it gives CASSRTGNVANYGYTF.

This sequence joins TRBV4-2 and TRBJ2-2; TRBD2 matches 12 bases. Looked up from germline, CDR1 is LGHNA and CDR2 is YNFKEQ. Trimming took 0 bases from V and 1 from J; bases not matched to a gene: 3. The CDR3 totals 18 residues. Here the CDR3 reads CASSQDRGLAGNTGELFF. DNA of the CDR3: TGTGCCAGCAGCCAAGATCGGGGACTAGCGGGGAACACCGGGGAGCTGTTTTTT.

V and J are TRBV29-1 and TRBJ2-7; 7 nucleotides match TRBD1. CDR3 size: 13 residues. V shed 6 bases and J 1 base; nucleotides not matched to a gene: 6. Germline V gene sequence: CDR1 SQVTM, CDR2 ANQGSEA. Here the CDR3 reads CSVGVRGSYEQYF. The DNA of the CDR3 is TGCAGCGTGGGGGTCAGGGGGTCCTACGAGCAGTACTTC.

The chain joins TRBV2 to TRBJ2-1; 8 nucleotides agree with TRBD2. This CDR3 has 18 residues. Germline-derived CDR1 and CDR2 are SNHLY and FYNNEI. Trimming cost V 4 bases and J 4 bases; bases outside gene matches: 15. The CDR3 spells CASSVGSGSAAGYNEQFF. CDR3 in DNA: TGTGCCAGCAGTGTAGGGAGCGGGAGCGCCGCGGGATACAATGAGCAGTTCTTC. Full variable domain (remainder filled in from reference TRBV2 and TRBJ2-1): EPEVTQTPSHQVTQMGQEVILRCVPISNHLYFYWYRQILGQKVEFLVSFYNNEISEKSEIFDDQFSVERPDGSNFTLKIRSTKLEDSAMYFCASSVGSGSAAGYNEQFFGPGTRLTVL.

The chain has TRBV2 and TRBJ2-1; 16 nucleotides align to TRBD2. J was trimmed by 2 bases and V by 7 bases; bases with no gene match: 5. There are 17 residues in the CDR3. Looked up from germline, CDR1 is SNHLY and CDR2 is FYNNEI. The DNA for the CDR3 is TGTGCCAGCACCGGGACTAGCGGGAGGGGGGCCTACAATGAGCAGTTCTTC. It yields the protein CASTGTSGRGAYNEQFF.

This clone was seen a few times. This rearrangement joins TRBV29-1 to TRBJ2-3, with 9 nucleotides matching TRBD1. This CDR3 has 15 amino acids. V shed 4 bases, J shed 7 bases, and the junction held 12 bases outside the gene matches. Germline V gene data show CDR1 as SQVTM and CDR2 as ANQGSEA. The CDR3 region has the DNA TGCAGCGTTGCTACAGGGGGCGACCCCTCGAATACGCAGTATTTT. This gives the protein CSVATGGDPSNTQYF.

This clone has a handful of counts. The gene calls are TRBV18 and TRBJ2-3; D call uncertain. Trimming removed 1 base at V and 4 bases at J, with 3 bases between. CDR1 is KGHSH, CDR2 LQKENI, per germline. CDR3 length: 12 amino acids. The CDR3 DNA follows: TGTGCCAGCTCACCACTCGCAGATACGCAGTATTTT. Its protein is CASSPLADTQYF.